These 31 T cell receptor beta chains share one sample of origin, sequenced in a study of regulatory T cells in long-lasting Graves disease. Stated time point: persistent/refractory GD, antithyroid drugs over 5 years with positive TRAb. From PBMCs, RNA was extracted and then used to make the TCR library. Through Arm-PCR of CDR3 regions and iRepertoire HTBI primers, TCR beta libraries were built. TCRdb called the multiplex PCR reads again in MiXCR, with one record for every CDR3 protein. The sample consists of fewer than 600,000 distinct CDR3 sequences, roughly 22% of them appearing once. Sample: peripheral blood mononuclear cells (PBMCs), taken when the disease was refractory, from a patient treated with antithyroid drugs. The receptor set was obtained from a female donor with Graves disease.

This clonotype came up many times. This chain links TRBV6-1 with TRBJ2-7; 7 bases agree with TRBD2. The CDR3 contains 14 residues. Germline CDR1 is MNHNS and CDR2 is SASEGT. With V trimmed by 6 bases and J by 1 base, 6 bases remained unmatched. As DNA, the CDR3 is TGTGCCAGCAGAGGACTAGGGCAGTCCTACGAGCAGTACTTC. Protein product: CASRGLGQSYEQYF.

The CDR3 DNA follows: TGTGCCAGCAGTTATGTCCCCAGCCTACTCACCGGGGAGCTGTTTTTT. This encodes CASSYVPSLLTGELFF. The chain recombines TRBV6-2 or TRBV6-3 with TRBJ2-2; D remains unclear. The V gene lost 3 bases and the J gene lost 4 bases, with 15 bases spanning the gap. This CDR3 has 16 residues. Looked up from germline, CDR1 is MNHEY and CDR2 is SVGEGT.

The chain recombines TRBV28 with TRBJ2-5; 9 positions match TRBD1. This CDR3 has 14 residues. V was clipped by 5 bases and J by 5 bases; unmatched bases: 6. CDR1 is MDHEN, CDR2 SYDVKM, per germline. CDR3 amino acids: CASSHRGQRETQYF. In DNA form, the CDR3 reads TGTGCCAGCAGTCACAGGGGGCAGCGGGAGACCCAGTACTTC.

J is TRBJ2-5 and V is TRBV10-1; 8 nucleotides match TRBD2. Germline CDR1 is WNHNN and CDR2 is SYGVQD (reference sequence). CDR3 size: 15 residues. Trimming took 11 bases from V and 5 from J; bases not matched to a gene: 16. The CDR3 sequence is CALNRAGAVDETQYF. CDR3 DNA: TGCGCCCTAAATCGAGCGGGGGCCGTCGACGAGACCCAGTACTTC.

DNA of the CDR3: TGCAGCGCCGGGACAGGGACCTACGGCTACACCTTC. It encodes CSAGTGTYGYTF. The chain combines TRBV29-1 with TRBJ1-2, with 9 bases fitting TRBD1. This CDR3 contains 12 residues. V lost 7 bases, J lost 8 bases, and 8 bases stayed unmatched. The germline gives CDR1 SQVTM, CDR2 ANQGSEA.

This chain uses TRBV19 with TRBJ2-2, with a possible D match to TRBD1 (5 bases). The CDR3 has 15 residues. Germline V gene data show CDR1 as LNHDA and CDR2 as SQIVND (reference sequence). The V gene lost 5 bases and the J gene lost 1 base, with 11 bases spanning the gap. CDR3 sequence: CASSPFTGNTGELFF. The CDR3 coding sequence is TGTGCCAGTAGTCCATTCACAGGGAACACCGGGGAGCTGTTTTTT.

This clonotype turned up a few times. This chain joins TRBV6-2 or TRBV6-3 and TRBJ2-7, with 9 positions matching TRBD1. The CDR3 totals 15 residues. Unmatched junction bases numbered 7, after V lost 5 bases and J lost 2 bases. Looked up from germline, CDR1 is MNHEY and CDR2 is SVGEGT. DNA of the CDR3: TGTGCCAGCAGTCGTGACAGGGGGACGCCCTACGAGCAGTACTTC. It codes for CASSRDRGTPYEQYF.

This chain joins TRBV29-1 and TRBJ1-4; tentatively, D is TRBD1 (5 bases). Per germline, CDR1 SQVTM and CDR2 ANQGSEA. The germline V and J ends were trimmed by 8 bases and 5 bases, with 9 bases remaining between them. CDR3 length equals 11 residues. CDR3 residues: CSFRGNEKLFF. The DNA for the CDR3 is TGCAGCTTCCGGGGGAATGAAAAACTGTTTTTT.

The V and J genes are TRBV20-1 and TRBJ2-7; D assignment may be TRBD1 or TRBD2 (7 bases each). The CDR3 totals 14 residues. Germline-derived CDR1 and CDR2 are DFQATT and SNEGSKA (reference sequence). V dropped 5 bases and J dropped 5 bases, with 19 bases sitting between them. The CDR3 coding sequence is TGCAGTGCTGGGGGGGCAGGGGGAAGCAACGAGCAGTACTTC. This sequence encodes CSAGGAGGSNEQYF.

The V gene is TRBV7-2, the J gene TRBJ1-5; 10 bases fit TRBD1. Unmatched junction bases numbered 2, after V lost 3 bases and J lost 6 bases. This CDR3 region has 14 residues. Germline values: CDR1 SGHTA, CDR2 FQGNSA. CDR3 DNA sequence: TGTGCCAGCAGCTTCCGGACAGGGGGTCAGCCCCAGCATTTT. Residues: CASSFRTGGQPQHF.

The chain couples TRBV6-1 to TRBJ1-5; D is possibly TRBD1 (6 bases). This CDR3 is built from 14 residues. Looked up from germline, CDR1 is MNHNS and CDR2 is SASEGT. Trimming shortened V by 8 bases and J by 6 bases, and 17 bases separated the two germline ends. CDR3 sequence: CASGGQGGIQPQHF. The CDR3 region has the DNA TGTGCCAGCGGGGGGCAGGGAGGGATTCAGCCCCAGCATTTT.

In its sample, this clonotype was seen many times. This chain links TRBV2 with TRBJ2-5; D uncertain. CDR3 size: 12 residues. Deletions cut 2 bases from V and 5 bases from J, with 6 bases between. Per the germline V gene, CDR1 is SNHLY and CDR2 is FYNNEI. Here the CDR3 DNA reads TGTGCCAGCAGTGAACAGGTTGAGACCCAGTACTTC. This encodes CASSEQVETQYF.

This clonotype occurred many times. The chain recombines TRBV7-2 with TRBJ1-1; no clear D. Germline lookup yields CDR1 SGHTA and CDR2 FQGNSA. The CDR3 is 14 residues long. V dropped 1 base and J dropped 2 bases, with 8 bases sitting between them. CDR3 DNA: TGTGCCAGCAGCTTAGTGATCTCCAACACTGAAGCTTTCTTT. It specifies CASSLVISNTEAFF.

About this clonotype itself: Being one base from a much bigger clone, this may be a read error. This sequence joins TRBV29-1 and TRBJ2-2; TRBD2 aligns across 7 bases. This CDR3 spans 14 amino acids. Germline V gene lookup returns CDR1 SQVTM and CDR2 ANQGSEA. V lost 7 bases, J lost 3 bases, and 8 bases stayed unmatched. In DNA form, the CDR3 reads TGCAGCGCCGGGGGGAGGCTACACACCGGGGAGCTGTTTTTT. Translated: CSAGGRLHTGELFF.

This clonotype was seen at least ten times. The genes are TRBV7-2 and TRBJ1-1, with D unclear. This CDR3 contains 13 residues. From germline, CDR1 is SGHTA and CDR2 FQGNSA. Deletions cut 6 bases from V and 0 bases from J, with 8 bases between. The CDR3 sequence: CASSVLMNTEAFF. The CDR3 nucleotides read TGTGCCAGCAGTGTTCTCATGAACACTGAAGCTTTCTTT.

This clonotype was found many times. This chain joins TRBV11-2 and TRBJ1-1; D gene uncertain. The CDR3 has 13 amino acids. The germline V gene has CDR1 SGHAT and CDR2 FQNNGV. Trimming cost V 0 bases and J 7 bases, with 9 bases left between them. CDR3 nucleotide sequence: TGTGCCAGCAGCTTAGAACTGTACGGTGAAGCTTTCTTT. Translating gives CASSLELYGEAFF.

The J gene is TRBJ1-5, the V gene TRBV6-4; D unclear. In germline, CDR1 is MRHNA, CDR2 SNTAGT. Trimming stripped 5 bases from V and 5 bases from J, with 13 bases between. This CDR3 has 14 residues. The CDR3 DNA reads TGTGCCAGCAGTTACGGGTCGGGAGATCAGCCCCAGCATTTT. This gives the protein CASSYGSGDQPQHF.

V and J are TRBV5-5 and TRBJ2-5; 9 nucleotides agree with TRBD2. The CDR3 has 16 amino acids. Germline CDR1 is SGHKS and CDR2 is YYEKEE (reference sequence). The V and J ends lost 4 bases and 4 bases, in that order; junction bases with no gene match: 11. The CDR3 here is CASSRWGGGAAETQYF. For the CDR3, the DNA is TGTGCCAGCAGCCGATGGGGCGGGGGGGCCGCAGAGACCCAGTACTTC.

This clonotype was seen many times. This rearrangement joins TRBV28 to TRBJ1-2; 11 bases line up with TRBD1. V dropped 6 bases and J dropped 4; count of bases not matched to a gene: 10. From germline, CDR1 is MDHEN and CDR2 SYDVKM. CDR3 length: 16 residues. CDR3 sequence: CASRQLGTGGSYGYTF. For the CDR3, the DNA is TGTGCCAGCAGACAACTAGGGACAGGGGGGAGCTATGGCTACACCTTC.

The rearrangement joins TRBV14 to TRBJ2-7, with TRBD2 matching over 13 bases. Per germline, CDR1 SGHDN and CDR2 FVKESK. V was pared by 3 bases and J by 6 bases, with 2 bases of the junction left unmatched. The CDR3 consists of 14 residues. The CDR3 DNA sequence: TGTGCCAGCAGCCACGGACTAGCGGGGGCCGAGCAGTACTTC. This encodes CASSHGLAGAEQYF.

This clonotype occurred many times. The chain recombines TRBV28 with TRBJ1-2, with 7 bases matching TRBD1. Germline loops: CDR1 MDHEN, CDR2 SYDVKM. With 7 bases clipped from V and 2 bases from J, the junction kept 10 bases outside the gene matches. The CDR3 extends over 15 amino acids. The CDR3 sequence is CASTTGSFENYGYTF. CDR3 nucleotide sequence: TGTGCCAGCACGACAGGGTCTTTTGAAAACTATGGCTACACCTTC.

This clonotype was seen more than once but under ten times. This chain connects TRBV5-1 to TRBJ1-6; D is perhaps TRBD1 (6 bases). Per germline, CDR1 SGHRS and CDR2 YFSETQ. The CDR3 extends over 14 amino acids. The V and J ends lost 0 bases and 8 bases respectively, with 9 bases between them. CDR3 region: CASSLGGQHSPLHF. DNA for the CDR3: TGCGCCAGCAGCTTGGGGGGGCAACATTCACCCCTCCACTTT.

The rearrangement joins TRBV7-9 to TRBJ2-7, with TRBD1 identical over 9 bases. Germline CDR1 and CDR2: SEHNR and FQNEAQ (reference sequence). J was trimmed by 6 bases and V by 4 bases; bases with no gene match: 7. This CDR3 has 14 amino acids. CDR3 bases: TGTGCCAGCAGCTGGGGGACAGGGTGGGGCGAGCAGTACTTC. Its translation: CASSWGTGWGEQYF. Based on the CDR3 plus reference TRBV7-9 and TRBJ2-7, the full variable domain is DTGVSQNPRHKITKRGQNVTFRCDPISEHNRLYWYRQTLGQGPEFLTYFQNEAQLEKSRLLSDRFSAERPKGSFSTLEIQRTEQGDSAMYLCASSWGTGWGEQYFGPGTRLTVT.

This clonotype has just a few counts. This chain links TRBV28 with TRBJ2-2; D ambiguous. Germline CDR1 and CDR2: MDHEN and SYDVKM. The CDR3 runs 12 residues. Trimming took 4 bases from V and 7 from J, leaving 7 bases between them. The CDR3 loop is CASSSKGGELFF. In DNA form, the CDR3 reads TGTGCCAGCAGTTCGAAAGGCGGGGAGCTGTTTTTT. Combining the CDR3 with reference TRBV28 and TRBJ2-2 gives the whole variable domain DVKVTQSSRYLVKRTGEKVFLECVQDMDHENMFWYRQDPGLGLRLIYFSYDVKMKEKGDIPEGYSVSREKKERFSLILESASTNQTSMYLCASSSKGGELFFGEGSRLTVL.

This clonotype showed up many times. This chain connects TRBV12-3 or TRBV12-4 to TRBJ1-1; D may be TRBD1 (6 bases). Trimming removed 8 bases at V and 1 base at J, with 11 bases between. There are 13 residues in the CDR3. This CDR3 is CASCRTANTEAFF. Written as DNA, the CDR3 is TGTGCCAGCTGCCGGACAGCGAACACTGAAGCTTTCTTT.

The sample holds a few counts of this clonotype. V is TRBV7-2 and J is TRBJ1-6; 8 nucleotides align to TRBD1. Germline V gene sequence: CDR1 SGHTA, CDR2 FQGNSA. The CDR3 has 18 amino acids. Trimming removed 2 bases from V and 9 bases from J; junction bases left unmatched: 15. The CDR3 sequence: CASSLSGQGPLGGSPLHF. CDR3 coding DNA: TGTGCCAGCAGCTTATCCGGACAGGGCCCGCTTGGAGGTTCACCCCTCCACTTT.

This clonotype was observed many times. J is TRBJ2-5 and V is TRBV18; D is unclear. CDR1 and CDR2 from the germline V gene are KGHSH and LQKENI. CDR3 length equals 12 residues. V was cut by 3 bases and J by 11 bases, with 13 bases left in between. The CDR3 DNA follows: TGTGCCAGCTCACCGCGAGGCTATATGCAGTACTTC. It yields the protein CASSPRGYMQYF.

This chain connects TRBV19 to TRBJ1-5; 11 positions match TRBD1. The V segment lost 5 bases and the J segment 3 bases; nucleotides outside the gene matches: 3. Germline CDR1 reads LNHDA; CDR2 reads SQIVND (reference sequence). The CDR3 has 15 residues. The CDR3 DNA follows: TGTGCCAGTAGTGAGGACAGGGGGCTCAATCAGCCCCAGCATTTT. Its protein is CASSEDRGLNQPQHF. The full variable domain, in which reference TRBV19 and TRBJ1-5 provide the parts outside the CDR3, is DGGITQSPKYLFRKEGQNVTLSCEQNLNHDAMYWYRQDPGQGLRLIYYSQIVNDFQKGDIAEGYSVSREKKESFPLTVTSAQKNPTAFYLCASSEDRGLNQPQHFGDGTRLSIL.

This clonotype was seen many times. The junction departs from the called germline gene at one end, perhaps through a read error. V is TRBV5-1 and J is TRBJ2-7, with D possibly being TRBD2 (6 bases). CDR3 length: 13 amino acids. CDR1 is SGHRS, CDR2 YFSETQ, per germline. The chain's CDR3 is CASSLGGNYEQYF. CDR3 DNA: TGTGCCAGCAGCTTAGGCGGGAATTACGAGCAGTACTTC.

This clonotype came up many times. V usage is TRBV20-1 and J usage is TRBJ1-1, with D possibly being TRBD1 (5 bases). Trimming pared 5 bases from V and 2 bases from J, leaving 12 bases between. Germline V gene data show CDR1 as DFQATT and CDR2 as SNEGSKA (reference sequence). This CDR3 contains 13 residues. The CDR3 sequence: CSALAGLNTEAFF. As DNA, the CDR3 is TGCAGTGCTCTGGCGGGGCTAAACACTGAAGCTTTCTTT.

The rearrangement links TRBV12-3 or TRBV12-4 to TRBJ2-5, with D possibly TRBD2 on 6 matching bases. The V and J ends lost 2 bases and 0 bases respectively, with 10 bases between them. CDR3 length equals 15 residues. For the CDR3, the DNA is TGTGCCAGCAGTTTACGGGGGTTTCACCAAGAGACCCAGTACTTC. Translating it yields CASSLRGFHQETQYF.